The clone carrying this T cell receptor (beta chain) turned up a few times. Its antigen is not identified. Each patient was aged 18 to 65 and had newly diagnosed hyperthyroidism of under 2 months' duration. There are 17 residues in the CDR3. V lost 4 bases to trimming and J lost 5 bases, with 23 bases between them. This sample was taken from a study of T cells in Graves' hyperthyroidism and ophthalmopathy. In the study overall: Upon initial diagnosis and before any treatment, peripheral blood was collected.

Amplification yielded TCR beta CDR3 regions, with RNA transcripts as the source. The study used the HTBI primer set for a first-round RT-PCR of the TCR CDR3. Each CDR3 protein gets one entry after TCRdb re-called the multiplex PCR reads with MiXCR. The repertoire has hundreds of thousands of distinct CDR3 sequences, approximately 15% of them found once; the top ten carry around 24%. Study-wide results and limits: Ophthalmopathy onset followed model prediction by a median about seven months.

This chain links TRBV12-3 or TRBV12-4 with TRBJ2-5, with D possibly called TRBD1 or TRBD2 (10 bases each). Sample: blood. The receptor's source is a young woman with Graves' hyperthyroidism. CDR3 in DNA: TGTGCCAGCAGTTCCAGCGGGGGGGGGACAGGGGCCGAGACCCAGTACTTC. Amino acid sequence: CASSSSGGGTGAETQYF.